This entry lists 25 T cell receptor beta chains sequenced from one sample in a study of graft-versus-host responses after intestinal transplantation. The repertoire was sequenced with immunoSEQ multiplex PCR; TCRdb's copy has only in-frame clones and lacks some. This table has 85,000 to 100,000 clones, roughly 90% appearing once. Their target antigens are unknown. The sequencing used unstimulated CD4+ T cells sorted from spleen or lymph node cells, collected before transplant. The receptors originated from a human donor who was the organ donor for an intestinal transplant.

This sequence joins TRBV5-8 and TRBJ1-5; D unclear. V was clipped by 4 bases and J by 0 bases, with 17 bases between them. The germline CDR1 and CDR2 sequences are SGHTS and YDEGEE. The CDR3 length is 17 residues. The CDR3 DNA reads TGTGCCAGCAGCAACTTAGGAAGACTATATAGCAATCAGCCCCAGCATTTT. Its translation is CASSNLGRLYSNQPQHF.

The V call is TRBV19, the J call TRBJ1-3; D unresolved. Trimming pared 1 base from V and 0 bases from J, leaving 16 bases between. CDR1 is LNHDA and CDR2 is SQIVND in the germline V gene (reference sequence). This CDR3 comprises 18 residues. CDR3 loop: CASSIATAGYYSGNTIYF. DNA for the CDR3: TGTGCCAGTAGTATAGCCACGGCGGGCTACTACTCTGGAAACACCATATATTTT. Full variable domain (missing parts from reference TRBV19 and TRBJ1-3): DGGITQSPKYLFRKEGQNVTLSCEQNLNHDAMYWYRQDPGQGLRLIYYSQIVNDFQKGDIAEGYSVSREKKESFPLTVTSAQKNPTAFYLCASSIATAGYYSGNTIYFGEGSWLTVV.

The rearrangement joins TRBV14 to TRBJ2-7; the D gene is possibly TRBD2 (6 bases). V lost 4 bases to trimming and J lost 2 bases, with 12 bases between them. Germline lookup yields CDR1 SGHDN and CDR2 FVKESK. This CDR3 spans 14 amino acids. CDR3 DNA sequence: TGTGCCAGCAGCCGACGGGACTCAACCTACGAGCAGTACTTC. Protein product: CASSRRDSTYEQYF.

The CDR3 sequence: CASSPIGPFQGHRNYGYTF. Written as DNA, the CDR3 is TGTGCCAGCTCACCAATAGGTCCCTTTCAGGGCCACCGGAATTATGGCTACACCTTC. The V and J genes are TRBV18 and TRBJ1-2; a weak D match, TRBD1 (5 bases). V shed 2 bases and J shed 5 bases, with 27 bases lying between them. The CDR3 consists of 19 residues. In germline, CDR1 is KGHSH, CDR2 LQKENI.

In regard to this clone: This CDR3 is missing its conserved last phenylalanine or tryptophan, likely due to a read error. The DNA is left out, because the CDR3 cannot be placed on it with certainty; the CDR3 is given as TCRdb lists it. V and J are TRBV9 and TRBJ1-2. The CDR3 is 11 residues long, ends included. CDR1 and CDR2 (germline): SGDLS, YYNGEE. CDR3 in amino acids: CASGEPSIILL.

This clone was recorded only once. The CDR3 reads CASKTLPQETQYF. The CDR3 region has the DNA TGTGCCAGCAAGACACTCCCCCAAGAGACCCAGTACTTC. The chain joins TRBV6-1 to TRBJ2-5, with unresolved D. Trimming took 7 bases from V and 1 from J, leaving 10 bases between them. The CDR3 contains 13 residues. Germline V gene data show CDR1 as MNHNS and CDR2 as SASEGT.

This chain uses TRBV5-5 with TRBJ1-5; D perhaps matches TRBD1 (6 bases). Germline CDR1 reads SGHKS; CDR2 reads YYEKEE (reference sequence). There are 14 residues in the CDR3. The V gene lost 0 bases and the J gene lost 4 bases, with 8 bases spanning the gap. The CDR3 region has the DNA TGTGCCAGCAGCTTGGACAGGGTAAATCAGCCCCAGCATTTT. Amino acids: CASSLDRVNQPQHF.

V usage is TRBV28 and J usage is TRBJ2-1; TRBD2 might be the D (6 bases). V was cut by 6 bases and J by 3 bases, with 15 bases left in between. This CDR3 spans 15 amino acids. The germline gives CDR1 MDHEN, CDR2 SYDVKM. The CDR3: CASSPAGGFYNEQFF. For the CDR3, the DNA is TGTGCCAGCAGCCCAGCAGGAGGGTTCTACAATGAGCAGTTCTTC.

The rearrangement links TRBV12-5 to TRBJ1-3, with 8 positions matching TRBD1. This CDR3 region has 14 residues. Germline trimming cut 4 bases from V and 1 base from J; bases unmatched to any gene: 0. Germline CDR1 reads LGHNT; CDR2 reads FRNRAP. CDR3 sequence: CASGWTGSGNTIYF. The CDR3 bases are TGTGCTAGTGGTTGGACAGGGTCTGGAAACACCATATATTTT.

The V gene is TRBV11-1, the J gene TRBJ2-7; 9 bases map to TRBD2. This CDR3 is 16 amino acids long. After removal of 3 bases from V and 5 bases from J, the junction contained 11 bases not matched to a gene. In germline, CDR1 is SGHAT, CDR2 FQDESV (reference sequence). CDR3 residues: CASSFISGSSPDEQYF. CDR3 coding DNA: TGTGCCAGCAGCTTTATTAGCGGGAGTTCTCCTGACGAGCAGTACTTC.

The rearrangement links TRBV10-3 to TRBJ2-5, with D tentatively TRBD1 (6 bases). The CDR3 covers 18 residues. V lost 4 bases and J lost 1, with 22 bases in between. Germline V gives CDR1 ENHRY, CDR2 SYGVKD. The CDR3 bases are TGTGCCATCAGTGGGGGGATGGCAGGGGCGTTTCTCCAAGAGACCCAGTACTTC. It is translated as CAISGGMAGAFLQETQYF.

The chain joins TRBV2 to TRBJ1-2; a weak D match, TRBD1 (5 bases). The CDR3 spans 12 residues. The V end lost 6 bases, the J end lost 4 bases, and 9 bases lay between the germline ends. Germline CDR1 is SNHLY and CDR2 is FYNNEI. The CDR3 loop reads CASSHDSYGYTF. CDR3 nucleotides: TGTGCCAGCAGCCACGACAGCTATGGCTACACCTTC.

This chain uses TRBV7-3 with TRBJ1-2; tentative D call: TRBD1 (6 bases). CDR1 and CDR2 from the germline V gene are SGHTA and FQGTGA. This CDR3 contains 13 residues. Trimming left V 1 base short and J 4 bases short, with 7 bases between. In nucleotides, the CDR3 is TGTGCCAGCAGCTTAAACAGGGTCTATGGCTACACCTTC. Translation: CASSLNRVYGYTF.

The rearrangement joins TRBV28 to TRBJ1-2; TRBD1 is a possible D gene (5 bases). The CDR3 consists of 13 residues. Trimming shortened V by 10 bases and J by 7 bases, and 19 bases separated the two germline ends. Germline CDR1 MDHEN, CDR2 SYDVKM. DNA for the CDR3: TGTGCCACACACAGGATTTTAGTTACTGGCTACACCTTC. Protein: CATHRILVTGYTF.

This chain connects TRBV28 to TRBJ1-5, with 10 bases lining up with TRBD1. V lost 7 bases, J lost 5 bases, and 8 bases stayed unmatched. The CDR3 is 15 residues long. Looked up from germline, CDR1 is MDHEN and CDR2 is SYDVKM. CDR3 DNA: TGTGCCAGCACCTCAGTGGGGACAGGGGATCAGCCCCAGCATTTT. Translation gives CASTSVGTGDQPQHF.

This chain links TRBV21-1 with TRBJ1-6. TRBV21-1 is listed as a pseudogene. The CDR3 is 14 amino acids. The CDR3 DNA sequence: TGTGCCAGCAGCAAAGGGGGGGGACCTGGTACCCTCCACTTT. This translates into CASSKGGGPGTLHF.

The CDR3 loop reads CATRTGPLRNQPQHF. The CDR3 DNA reads as TGTGCCACTCGGACAGGCCCTTTGCGCAATCAGCCCCAGCATTTT. The chain is built from TRBV19 and TRBJ1-5; TRBD1 agrees at 7 bases. V was pared by 10 bases and J by 2 bases, with 11 bases of the junction left unmatched. Germline-derived CDR1 and CDR2 are LNHDA and SQIVND (reference sequence). The CDR3 runs to 15 residues. The full variable domain, rest sourced from reference TRBV19 and TRBJ1-5, is DGGITQSPKYLFRKEGQNVTLSCEQNLNHDAMYWYRQDPGQGLRLIYYSQIVNDFQKGDIAEGYSVSREKKESFPLTVTSAQKNPTAFYLCATRTGPLRNQPQHFGDGTRLSIL.

V usage is TRBV5-1 and J usage is TRBJ2-7, with D perhaps matching TRBD1 (5 bases). In germline, CDR1 is SGHRS, CDR2 YFSETQ. The CDR3 totals 15 residues. V lost 1 base and J lost 9, with 20 bases in between. CDR3 sequence (DNA): TGCGCCAGCAGCTTGTCCGGAGACAGCTACGAAGGGCAGTACTTC. Translated: CASSLSGDSYEGQYF.

The V gene is TRBV10-1, the J gene TRBJ1-2, with D maybe TRBD1 (5 bases). Germline V CDR1 and CDR2: WNHNN, SYGVQD (reference sequence). The CDR3 has 13 residues. V lost 5 bases and J 2 bases, leaving 9 bases between the germline ends. DNA for the CDR3: TGCGCCAGCAGTTCGGACAAGAACTATGGCTACACCTTC. Residues: CASSSDKNYGYTF.

As to this clone: Other DNA variants within this sample encode the same CDR3. The chain joins TRBV11-2 to TRBJ2-2; D possibly corresponds to TRBD2 (6 bases). The ends were cut back, 1 base at V and 0 bases at J, with 6 bases in the middle. This CDR3 has 15 residues. The germline V gene has CDR1 SGHAT and CDR2 FQNNGV. The CDR3 region is CASSLGLANTGELFF. CDR3 in DNA: TGTGCCAGCAGCTTAGGACTAGCGAACACCGGGGAGCTGTTTTTT.

The chain employs TRBV7-2 and TRBJ2-3; 10 nucleotides agree with TRBD2. V was pared by 1 base and J by 1 base, with 2 bases of the junction left unmatched. CDR3 length equals 16 residues. CDR1 and CDR2 (germline): SGHTA, FQGNSA. The CDR3 spells CASSLGGTSGTDTQYF. CDR3 nucleotides: TGTGCCAGCAGCTTAGGGGGGACTAGCGGCACAGATACGCAGTATTTT.

The gene calls are TRBV6-5 and TRBJ2-3; D is possibly TRBD2 (6 bases). This CDR3 has 13 residues. Germline V gene sequence: CDR1 MNHEY, CDR2 SVGAGI. V lost 7 bases, J lost 2 bases, and 10 bases lay in between. CDR3 sequence: CASTRRDTDTQYF. CDR3 DNA sequence: TGTGCCAGCACCAGGAGGGACACAGATACGCAGTATTTT.

The chain recombines TRBV23-1 with TRBJ1-2; the D gene is possibly TRBD1 (6 bases). TRBV23-1 is known as an ORF, though its function is uncertain. The CDR3 extends over 18 amino acids. V lost 8 bases to trimming and J lost 4 bases, with 29 bases between them. The CDR3 region has the DNA TGCGCCAGCCCGGAGCCTTGGCAGCCCGTGTGGGACACCTATGGCTACACCTTC. It codes for CASPEPWQPVWDTYGYTF.

This clone was observed once. The CDR3 coding sequence is TGTGCCTGGAGCACACAGGGCGCGGGCTTTACGAACACTGAAGCTTTCTTT. As protein: CAWSTQGAGFTNTEAFF. The chain links TRBV30 to TRBJ1-1; weak D call: TRBD1 (6 bases). The ends were cut back, 3 bases at V and 1 base at J, with 21 bases in the middle. This CDR3 is 17 amino acids long. In germline, CDR1 is GTSNPN, CDR2 SVGIG (reference sequence).

The chain employs TRBV5-1 and TRBJ1-2, with 7 bases lining up with TRBD1. Germline CDR1 SGHRS, CDR2 YFSETQ. Trimming took 6 bases from V and 2 from J; bases not matched to a gene: 7. The CDR3 runs 14 residues. In nucleotides, the CDR3 is TGCGCCAGCAACACCCAGGGGGACAACTATGGCTACACCTTC. Translated, it gives CASNTQGDNYGYTF. The complete variable domain, with remaining parts taken from reference TRBV5-1 and TRBJ1-2, reads KAGVTQTPRYLIKTRGQQVTLSCSPISGHRSVSWYQQTPGQGLQFLFEYFSETQRNKGNFPGRFSGRQFSNSRSEMNVSTLELGDSALYLCASNTQGDNYGYTFGSGTRLTVV.